Below are 5 T cell receptor beta chains sequenced from a single sample in a study of shared clonotypes between healthy human individuals. Terminally differentiated effector memory CD45RA+ cells were excluded by CCR7 positive selection of CD45RO-negative cells. Here immunoSEQ multiplex PCR was the method, and the copy in TCRdb shows in-frame clones only, minus some. The sample lists about 2.2 million clones, roughly 95% seen once, with more than 1.5% in the top ten. The source material was naive CD8+ T cells from PBMCs. These TCRs come from a young man in good health. Some clones in this sample may be carry-over from other donors' samples.

The genes are TRBV5-6 and TRBJ2-1; 9 bases match TRBD1. The CDR3 has 13 amino acids. After removal of 10 bases from V and 4 bases from J, the junction contained 6 bases not matched to a gene. Germline V gene sequence: CDR1 SGHDT, CDR2 YYEEEE. The CDR3 coding sequence is TGTGCCGGACAGACAGGGGGGTACAATGAGCAGTTCTTC. Its translation: CAGQTGGYNEQFF.

J is TRBJ2-7 and V is TRBV5-6; D is possibly TRBD1 or TRBD2 (5 bases each). This CDR3 is built from 13 residues. Germline CDR1 reads SGHDT; CDR2 reads YYEEEE. V lost 5 bases and J lost 3, with 12 bases in between. DNA of the CDR3: TGTGCCAGCAGTGAGGGGATTGGCTACGAGCAGTACTTC. Translating gives CASSEGIGYEQYF.

Comments on this clone: Additional DNA sequences in this sample encode the identical CDR3. This chain connects TRBV4-1 to TRBJ1-3; D not resolved. Germline-derived CDR1 and CDR2 are MGHRA and YSYEKL. The CDR3 covers 15 residues. V was shortened by 1 base and J by 0 bases, with 7 bases between the two germline ends. The CDR3 reads CASSQGRISGNTIYF. Written as DNA, the CDR3 is TGCGCCAGCAGCCAAGGAAGGATCTCTGGAAACACCATATATTTT.

As for this clone: This CDR3 is also generated by other DNA sequences in the sample. The chain uses TRBV28 and TRBJ2-7; no clear D gene. Germline-derived CDR1 and CDR2 are MDHEN and SYDVKM. The V and J ends lost 5 bases and 4 bases respectively, with 6 bases between them. This CDR3 has 11 residues. The CDR3 DNA follows: TGTGCCAGCAGTCTTGGATACGAGCAGTACTTC. Residues: CASSLGYEQYF.

This clone was recorded a few times. V is TRBV9 and J is TRBJ1-2; TRBD1 aligns across 9 bases. The germline gives CDR1 SGDLS, CDR2 YYNGEE. J gave up 3 bases and V 3 bases, and 6 bases lay outside the gene matches. CDR3 length: 15 residues. Here the CDR3 DNA reads TGTGCCAGCAGCGCTACAGGGGGCGCCGACTATGGCTACACCTTC. Translating gives CASSATGGADYGYTF.